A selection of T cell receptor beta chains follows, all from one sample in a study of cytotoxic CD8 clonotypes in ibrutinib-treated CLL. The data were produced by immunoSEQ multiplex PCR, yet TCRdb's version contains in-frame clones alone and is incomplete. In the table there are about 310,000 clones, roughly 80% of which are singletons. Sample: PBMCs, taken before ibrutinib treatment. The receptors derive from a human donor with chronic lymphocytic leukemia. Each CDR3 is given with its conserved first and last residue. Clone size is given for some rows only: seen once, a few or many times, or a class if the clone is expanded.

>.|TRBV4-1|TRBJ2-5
CASSQGDRDLETQYF
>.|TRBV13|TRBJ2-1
CASSLATGVDEQFF
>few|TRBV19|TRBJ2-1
CASSASGSQFNNEQFF
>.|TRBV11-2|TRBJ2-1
CASSFNRGTGNEQFF
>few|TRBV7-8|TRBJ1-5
CASSLATYGNQPQHF
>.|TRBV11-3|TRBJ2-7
CASSLEGGQVLSEQYF
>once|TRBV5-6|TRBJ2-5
CASSPHSWRTQYF
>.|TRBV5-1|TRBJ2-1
CASRRDSVSGEQFF
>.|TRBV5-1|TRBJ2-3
CASSLGTIAGGTADTQYF
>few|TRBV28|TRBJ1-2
CASSPPGRGGTGGYTF
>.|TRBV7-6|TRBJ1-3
CASSTGLSGNTIYF
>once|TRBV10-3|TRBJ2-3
CAIKDGRADTQYF
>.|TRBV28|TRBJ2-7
CASSPGLAGGRGEQYF
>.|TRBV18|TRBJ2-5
CASSPPTGIKETQYF
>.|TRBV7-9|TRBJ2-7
CASRAGAGEQYF
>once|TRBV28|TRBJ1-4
CASSQAGIGEKLFF
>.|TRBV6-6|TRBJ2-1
CASSYGQSSYNEQFF
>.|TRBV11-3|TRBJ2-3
CASSRDRASTDTQYF
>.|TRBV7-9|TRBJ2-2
CATAGQNTGELFF
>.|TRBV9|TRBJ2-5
CASSVYRGLRETQYF
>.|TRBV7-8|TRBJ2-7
CASSPVGALYEQYF
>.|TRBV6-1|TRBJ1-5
CASSGRHLQDQPQHF
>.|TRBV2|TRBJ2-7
CASSVLGFYEQYF
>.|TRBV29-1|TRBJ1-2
CSVEAESGYFGYTF
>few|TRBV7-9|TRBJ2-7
CASSLGQREQYF
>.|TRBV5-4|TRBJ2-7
CASSVGGTYEQYF
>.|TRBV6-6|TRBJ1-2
CASSYSQSGYTF
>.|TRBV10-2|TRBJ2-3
CASSASGRAPDTQYF
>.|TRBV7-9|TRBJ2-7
CASSPLGGGLSYEQYF
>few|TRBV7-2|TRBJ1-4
CASSLRLSNEKLFF
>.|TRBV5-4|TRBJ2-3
CASSFPTSTDTQYF
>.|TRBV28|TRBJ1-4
CATNRGGEKLFF
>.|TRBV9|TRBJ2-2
CASSVDAGLSGELFF
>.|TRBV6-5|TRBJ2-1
CASSYSGGTNNEQFF
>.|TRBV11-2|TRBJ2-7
CASSSQRGMTYEQYF
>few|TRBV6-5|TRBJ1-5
CASSYSRGQPQHF
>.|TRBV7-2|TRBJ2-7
CASSLTLKQYF
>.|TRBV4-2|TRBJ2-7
CASEERTSGYYEQYF
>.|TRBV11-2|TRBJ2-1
CASSLDSGEFREQFF
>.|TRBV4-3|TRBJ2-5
CASSQTRYQETQYF
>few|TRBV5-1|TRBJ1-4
CASSIGTGNEKLFF
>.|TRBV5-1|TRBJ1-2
CASSLDQGNYGYTF
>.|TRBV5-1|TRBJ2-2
CASRAQGGTGELFF
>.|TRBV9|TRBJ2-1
CASSLAGDSLEQFF
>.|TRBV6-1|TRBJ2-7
CASRPGSGRSYEQYF
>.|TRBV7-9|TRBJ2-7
CASSASGSSYEQYF
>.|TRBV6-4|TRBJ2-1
CASSVQGWGSDDEQFF
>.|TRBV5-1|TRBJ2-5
CASSLVGQVGETQYF
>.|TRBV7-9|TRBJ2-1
CASSPQRELDNEQFF
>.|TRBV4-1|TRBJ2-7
CASSQGVTGAYEQYF
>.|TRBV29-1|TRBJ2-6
CSGADSGANVLTF
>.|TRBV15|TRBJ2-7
CATSREGWGAEQYF
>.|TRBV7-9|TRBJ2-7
CASSHGGLGAYEQYF
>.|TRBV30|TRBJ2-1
CASQNLAAYNEQFF